This T cell receptor (beta chain) was obtained from a study of Graves' ophthalmopathy and Graves' hyperthyroidism. This clonotype appeared a single time. The junction and the germline gene differ at one end; a read error may be behind it. RNA transcripts were the template, and TCR beta CDR3 regions were amplified from them. First-round RT-PCR employed HTBI primers, with a second-round multiplex PCR after it. TCRdb analysed the multiplex PCR reads with MiXCR anew, one entry per CDR3 protein. The repertoire holds approximately 210,000 distinct CDR3 sequences, with over 25% as singletons. Looked up from germline, CDR1 is DFQATT and CDR2 is SNEGSKA (reference sequence). This CDR3 has 11 amino acids.

The sequencing input was peripheral blood. This sequence was found in a man over 45 with Graves' ophthalmopathy. This sequence joins TRBV20-1 and TRBJ2-7; D perhaps matches TRBD1 (6 bases). CDR3 amino acids: CSARGPGHGAF. The CDR3 DNA follows: TGCAGTGCTAGAGGTCCGGGACACGGGGCCTTC.